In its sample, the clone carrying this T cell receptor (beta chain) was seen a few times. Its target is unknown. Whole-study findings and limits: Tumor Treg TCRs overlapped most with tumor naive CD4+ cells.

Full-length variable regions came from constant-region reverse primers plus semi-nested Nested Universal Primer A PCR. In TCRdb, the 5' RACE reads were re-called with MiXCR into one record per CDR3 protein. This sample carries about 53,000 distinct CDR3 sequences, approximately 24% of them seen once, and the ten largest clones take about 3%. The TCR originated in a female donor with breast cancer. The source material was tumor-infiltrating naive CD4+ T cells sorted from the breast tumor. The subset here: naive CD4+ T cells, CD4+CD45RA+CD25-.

CDR3 coding DNA: TGCAGTCAGGCGGCGGGAGGAAACTACAATGAGCAGTTCTTC. Amino acid sequence: CSQAAGGNYNEQFF. The V and J genes are TRBV20-1 and TRBJ2-1, with 8 bases aligning to TRBD2. There are 14 residues in the CDR3. The J segment lost 3 bases and the V segment lost 8 bases, leaving 9 bases of the junction unmatched. Germline V gives CDR1 DFQATT, CDR2 SNEGSKA (reference sequence).